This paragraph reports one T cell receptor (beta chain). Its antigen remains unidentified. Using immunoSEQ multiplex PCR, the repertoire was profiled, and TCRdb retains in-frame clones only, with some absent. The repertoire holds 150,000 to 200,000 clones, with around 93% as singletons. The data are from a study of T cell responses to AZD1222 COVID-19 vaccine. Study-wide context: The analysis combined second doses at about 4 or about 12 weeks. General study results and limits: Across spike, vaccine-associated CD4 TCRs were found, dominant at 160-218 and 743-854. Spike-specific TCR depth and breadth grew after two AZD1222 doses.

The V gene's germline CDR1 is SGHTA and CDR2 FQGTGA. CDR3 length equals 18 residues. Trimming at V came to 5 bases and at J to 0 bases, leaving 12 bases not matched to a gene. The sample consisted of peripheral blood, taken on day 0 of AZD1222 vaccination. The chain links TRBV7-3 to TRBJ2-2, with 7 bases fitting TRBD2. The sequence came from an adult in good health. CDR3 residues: CASSHGTGLGANTGELFF. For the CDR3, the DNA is TGTGCCAGCAGCCACGGAACCGGACTAGGGGCGAACACCGGGGAGCTGTTTTTT.